Reported below is one T cell receptor beta chain. The antigen remains undetermined. J lost 2 bases, V lost 4 bases, and 2 bases had no gene match. This CDR3 contains 14 residues. Germline loops: CDR1 KGHSH, CDR2 LQKENI. The data stem from a study of T cell responses to AZD1222 COVID-19 vaccine. The study, taken as a whole, reports: Baseline serology detected seropositivity in only a handful of AZD1222 recipients. Females made up more of the donors, who were largely white British, and clonal diversity may have come out too low.

TCRdb's table, derived via immunoSEQ multiplex PCR, lists solely in-frame clones and lacks some. Seen here are tens of thousands of clones, roughly 91% observed once, and the top ten hold 24%. The chain links TRBV18 to TRBJ2-1; 7 nucleotides match TRBD1. This clonotype originated in an adult in good health. The input for sequencing was peripheral blood, taken on day 0 of AZD1222 vaccination. The DNA of the CDR3 is TGTGCCAGCTCACTAAGGGGGCCCTACAATGAGCAGTTCTTC. This translates into CASSLRGPYNEQFF.